These T cell receptor beta chains were read from a single sample in a study of blood T cell repertoires in COVID-19. Clones were read by immunoSEQ multiplex PCR, and TCRdb kept only the in-frame ones, dropping some. The sample yields 190,000 or so clones, about 85% seen once. Sequences were obtained from peripheral blood. These TCRs come from a woman aged 80 or over with acute or convalescent COVID-19. Each CDR3 is given with its conserved first and last residue. Fields, in order: V gene, J gene, clone size, D gene, CDR3 DNA, CDR3 protein. The D gene is left open where the match is weak. Some rows have no size entry. The others give once, few or many, or a class for an expanded clone.

V gene: TRBV18
J gene: TRBJ1-6
clone size: NA
D gene: TRBD1
CDR3 DNA: TGTGCCAGCTCACCATCGCAGGGGGCGGCACCCCTCCACTTT
CDR3 protein: CASSPSQGAAPLHF

V gene: TRBV7-2
J gene: TRBJ1-5
clone size: NA
D gene: NA
CDR3 DNA: TGTGCCAGCAGCCCAGGGTCTAGCAATCAGCCCCAGCATTTT
CDR3 protein: CASSPGSSNQPQHF

V gene: TRBV10-3
J gene: TRBJ1-3
clone size: NA
D gene: TRBD1
CDR3 DNA: TGTGCCATCAGTGGAGGACAGGGGGCTGGAAACACCATATATTTT
CDR3 protein: CAISGGQGAGNTIYF

V gene: TRBV15
J gene: TRBJ2-7
clone size: NA
D gene: NA
CDR3 DNA: TGTGCCACCAGCCGGGGCAGCAGGGGCCCGGGCGACGAGCAGTACTTC
CDR3 protein: CATSRGSRGPGDEQYF

V gene: TRBV19
J gene: TRBJ2-7
clone size: NA
D gene: TRBD2
CDR3 DNA: TGTGCCAGTAGTATAGGAGCGGGACCCTACGAGCAGTACTTC
CDR3 protein: CASSIGAGPYEQYF

V gene: TRBV19
J gene: TRBJ1-5
clone size: NA
D gene: TRBD1
CDR3 DNA: TGTGCCAGTAGAGTCGGACAGGGAAGCAATCAGCCCCAGCATTTT
CDR3 protein: CASRVGQGSNQPQHF

V gene: TRBV10-3
J gene: TRBJ1-5
clone size: NA
D gene: NA
CDR3 DNA: TGTGCCATCAGTGAGTATCGGAATCAGCCCCAGCATTTT
CDR3 protein: CAISEYRNQPQHF

V gene: TRBV6-5
J gene: TRBJ2-1
clone size: NA
D gene: TRBD1
CDR3 DNA: TGTGCCAGCAGTTCCCCCGCGTACAGGGGGTCGGATGAGCAGTTCTTC
CDR3 protein: CASSSPAYRGSDEQFF

V gene: TRBV6-5
J gene: TRBJ2-7
clone size: few
D gene: TRBD2
CDR3 DNA: TGTGCCAGCAGACTTACCGGGACTAGCTCCTACGAGCAGTACTTC
CDR3 protein: CASRLTGTSSYEQYF

V gene: TRBV9
J gene: TRBJ2-3
clone size: NA
D gene: NA
CDR3 DNA: TGTGCCAGCACCCAGTTTGGGGGGGCTAGCACAGATACGCAGTATTTT
CDR3 protein: CASTQFGGASTDTQYF

V gene: TRBV11-2
J gene: TRBJ2-1
clone size: NA
D gene: TRBD1
CDR3 DNA: TGTGCCAGCAGCCCGGGACAGAGGGGTGAGCAGTTCTTC
CDR3 protein: CASSPGQRGEQFF

V gene: TRBV5-1
J gene: TRBJ1-4
clone size: NA
D gene: TRBD1
CDR3 DNA: TGCGCCAGCAGCTTGGAGGGGACAGGTGAAAAACTGTTTTTT
CDR3 protein: CASSLEGTGEKLFF

V gene: TRBV5-1
J gene: TRBJ2-1
clone size: NA
D gene: TRBD2
CDR3 DNA: TGCGCCAGCAGCTTGACGGGCGGGGGTCACAATGAGCAGTTCTTC
CDR3 protein: CASSLTGGGHNEQFF

V gene: TRBV10-3
J gene: TRBJ2-2
clone size: NA
D gene: NA
CDR3 DNA: TGTGCCATCAGGGGCCAGGGCGGCGGCACCGGGGAGCTGTTTTTT
CDR3 protein: CAIRGQGGGTGELFF

V gene: TRBV20-1
J gene: TRBJ1-2
clone size: NA
D gene: NA
CDR3 DNA: TGCAGTGCTATAGCGGAATATGGCTACACCTTC
CDR3 protein: CSAIAEYGYTF

V gene: TRBV6-1
J gene: TRBJ2-3
clone size: NA
D gene: NA
CDR3 DNA: TGTGCCAGCAGTGAAAGGAGAGATACGCAGTATTTT
CDR3 protein: CASSERRDTQYF

V gene: TRBV5-1
J gene: TRBJ1-1
clone size: NA
D gene: NA
CDR3 DNA: TGCGCCAGCAGCCTGGACGGTCCGTGGGCTTTCTTT
CDR3 protein: CASSLDGPWAFF

V gene: TRBV3-1/TRBV3-2
J gene: TRBJ1-1
clone size: NA
D gene: NA
CDR3 DNA: TGTGCCAGCAGCCAAGATACCAGGAACACTGAAGCTTTCTTT
CDR3 protein: CASSQDTRNTEAFF

V gene: TRBV9
J gene: TRBJ2-2
clone size: NA
D gene: TRBD2
CDR3 DNA: TGTGCCAGCAGCGTAGGGCTAGCGGGAAATAGCGTCACCGGGGAGCTGTTTTTT
CDR3 protein: CASSVGLAGNSVTGELFF

V gene: TRBV18
J gene: TRBJ1-6
clone size: NA
D gene: NA
CDR3 DNA: TGTGCCAGCTCACCGTATCCAGGATACACGAGCTCCTATAATTCACCCCTCCACTTT
CDR3 protein: CASSPYPGYTSSYNSPLHF

V gene: TRBV5-4
J gene: TRBJ2-3
clone size: NA
D gene: NA
CDR3 DNA: TGTGCCAGCAGCTTGGAGGCAGGGGAAGATACGCAGTATTTT
CDR3 protein: CASSLEAGEDTQYF

V gene: TRBV5-6
J gene: TRBJ2-7
clone size: NA
D gene: TRBD1
CDR3 DNA: TGTGCCAGCAGCTTTCAGGGGGCTTCTTACGAGCAGTACTTC
CDR3 protein: CASSFQGASYEQYF

V gene: TRBV5-4
J gene: TRBJ2-2
clone size: NA
D gene: TRBD2
CDR3 DNA: TGTGCCAGCAGCCGACGGGGGGACGTCGGGGAGCTGTTTTTT
CDR3 protein: CASSRRGDVGELFF

V gene: TRBV19
J gene: TRBJ2-1
clone size: NA
D gene: NA
CDR3 DNA: TGTGCCAGTAGTATCGGTTCCGGGATCAACTCCTACAATGAGCAGTTCTTC
CDR3 protein: CASSIGSGINSYNEQFF

V gene: TRBV27
J gene: TRBJ2-1
clone size: NA
D gene: TRBD2
CDR3 DNA: TGTGCCAGCAGCAGATATCATAGCGGGACCTACAATGAGCAGTTCTTC
CDR3 protein: CASSRYHSGTYNEQFF

V gene: TRBV21-1
J gene: TRBJ1-1
clone size: NA
D gene: NA
CDR3 DNA: TGTGCCCCTCCAGGGACAGGGTCGGGAGACACTGAAGCTTTCTTT
CDR3 protein: CAPPGTGSGDTEAFF

V gene: TRBV19
J gene: TRBJ1-6
clone size: NA
D gene: NA
CDR3 DNA: TGTGCCAGTAGTATACCCTCCCAGGGCCTGAATTCACCCCTCCACTTT
CDR3 protein: CASSIPSQGLNSPLHF

V gene: TRBV6-7
J gene: TRBJ2-5
clone size: NA
D gene: TRBD1
CDR3 DNA: TGTGCCAGCAGTTACCGTGGCGAGGACAGGGATTTGTACCAAGAGACCCAGTACTTC
CDR3 protein: CASSYRGEDRDLYQETQYF

V gene: TRBV6-2/TRBV6-3
J gene: TRBJ1-1
clone size: NA
D gene: TRBD1
CDR3 DNA: TGTGCCAGCAGTTACCGGCCACAGGGGAAGAACACTGAAGCTTTCTTT
CDR3 protein: CASSYRPQGKNTEAFF

V gene: TRBV2
J gene: TRBJ1-4
clone size: NA
D gene: NA
CDR3 DNA: TGTGCCAGCAGTGTGCGACTGGCCAGAGGGGAAAAACTGTTTTTT
CDR3 protein: CASSVRLARGEKLFF

V gene: TRBV27
J gene: TRBJ1-4
clone size: NA
D gene: NA
CDR3 DNA: TGTGCCAGCAGAGGCTCAACTACTGGGAAACTGTTTTTT
CDR3 protein: CASRGSTTGKLFF

V gene: TRBV19
J gene: TRBJ1-4
clone size: NA
D gene: TRBD1
CDR3 DNA: TGTGCCAGTATAGGGACAGCAAATGAAAAACTGTTTTTT
CDR3 protein: CASIGTANEKLFF

V gene: TRBV7-3
J gene: TRBJ2-1
clone size: NA
D gene: TRBD2
CDR3 DNA: TGTGCCAGCAGCCTAGGACTAGCGGGAGGTAGTGAGCAGTTCTTC
CDR3 protein: CASSLGLAGGSEQFF

V gene: TRBV5-6
J gene: TRBJ1-1
clone size: NA
D gene: TRBD1
CDR3 DNA: TGTGCCAGCAGCTCCGGGACAGGGAGTAGGAAGGCTTTCTTT
CDR3 protein: CASSSGTGSRKAFF

V gene: TRBV18
J gene: TRBJ1-5
clone size: NA
D gene: TRBD1
CDR3 DNA: TGTGCCAGCTCACCTGGGACAGGGGATAGCAATCAGCCCCAGCATTTT
CDR3 protein: CASSPGTGDSNQPQHF

V gene: TRBV27
J gene: TRBJ2-5
clone size: once
D gene: TRBD2
CDR3 DNA: TGTGCCAGCTCCCGGACTAGCGGGTCCCAAGAGACCCAGTACTTC
CDR3 protein: CASSRTSGSQETQYF

V gene: TRBV15
J gene: TRBJ1-1
clone size: NA
D gene: TRBD1
CDR3 DNA: TGTGCCACCAGCGCCCGGGACAGGGGGTACACTGAAGCTTTCTTT
CDR3 protein: CATSARDRGYTEAFF

V gene: TRBV5-1
J gene: TRBJ2-7
clone size: NA
D gene: NA
CDR3 DNA: TGCGCCAGCAGCTTGGGGGGCGCCAGTTACGAGCAGTACTTC
CDR3 protein: CASSLGGASYEQYF

V gene: TRBV3-1/TRBV3-2
J gene: TRBJ1-2
clone size: once
D gene: TRBD1
CDR3 DNA: TGTGCCAGCAGCCGGGGACAGGGTTGGGGCTACACCTTC
CDR3 protein: CASSRGQGWGYTF

V gene: TRBV6-2/TRBV6-3
J gene: TRBJ1-2
clone size: NA
D gene: TRBD1
CDR3 DNA: TGTGCCAGCAGACCTACAGGGGGATGGGGTAACTATGGCTACACCTTC
CDR3 protein: CASRPTGGWGNYGYTF

V gene: TRBV7-2
J gene: TRBJ1-2
clone size: NA
D gene: TRBD1
CDR3 DNA: TGTGCCAGCAGCCGGACAGGGGGCCGGAGCTATGGCTACACCTTC
CDR3 protein: CASSRTGGRSYGYTF

V gene: TRBV2
J gene: TRBJ2-5
clone size: NA
D gene: NA
CDR3 DNA: TGTGCCAGCTCGGACCCTGCGGGGAGGACCCAGTACTTC
CDR3 protein: CASSDPAGRTQYF

V gene: TRBV5-1
J gene: TRBJ2-3
clone size: NA
D gene: TRBD1
CDR3 DNA: TGCGCCAGCAGCTTGTATGGGACAGGGGGCCTGCCAGATACGCAGTATTTT
CDR3 protein: CASSLYGTGGLPDTQYF

V gene: TRBV6-5
J gene: TRBJ2-7
clone size: NA
D gene: NA
CDR3 DNA: TGTGCCAGCAGTAACCAGGGAAACGAGCAGTACTTC
CDR3 protein: CASSNQGNEQYF

V gene: TRBV6-2/TRBV6-3
J gene: TRBJ2-1
clone size: NA
D gene: TRBD2
CDR3 DNA: TGTGCCAGCAGTTACCCTCTCGGGGGGGCCTACAATGAGCAGTTCTTC
CDR3 protein: CASSYPLGGAYNEQFF

V gene: TRBV10-3
J gene: TRBJ1-5
clone size: NA
D gene: TRBD1
CDR3 DNA: TGTGCCATCAGTGAAGGACAGGGGGCGAGCAATCAGCCCCAGCATTTT
CDR3 protein: CAISEGQGASNQPQHF

V gene: TRBV7-8
J gene: TRBJ1-2
clone size: NA
D gene: TRBD1
CDR3 DNA: TGTGCCAGCAGCTCTTATCGACAGGGGATTTACTATGGCTACACCTTC
CDR3 protein: CASSSYRQGIYYGYTF

V gene: TRBV5-8
J gene: TRBJ1-4
clone size: NA
D gene: NA
CDR3 DNA: TGTGCCAGCAGCTTCCGATCTATTCAGGTCGAAAAACTGTTTTTT
CDR3 protein: CASSFRSIQVEKLFF

V gene: TRBV10-3
J gene: TRBJ1-1
clone size: NA
D gene: TRBD1
CDR3 DNA: TGTGCCATCACCCGGGACAGGAGCACTGAAGCTTTCTTT
CDR3 protein: CAITRDRSTEAFF

V gene: TRBV4-1
J gene: TRBJ1-3
clone size: NA
D gene: TRBD1
CDR3 DNA: TGCGCCAGCAGCCAAGATCGGGGCAGGGGGATTGTCGGAAACACCATATATTTT
CDR3 protein: CASSQDRGRGIVGNTIYF

V gene: TRBV2
J gene: TRBJ1-5
clone size: NA
D gene: NA
CDR3 DNA: TGTGCCAGCCAAAGAAAGGCGGGTTATCAGCCCCAGCATTTT
CDR3 protein: CASQRKAGYQPQHF

V gene: TRBV5-1
J gene: TRBJ1-1
clone size: NA
D gene: TRBD1
CDR3 DNA: TGCGCCAGCAGCTGGAATTCCGGGACAGGGAACACTGAAGCTTTCTTT
CDR3 protein: CASSWNSGTGNTEAFF

V gene: TRBV30
J gene: TRBJ2-2
clone size: NA
D gene: TRBD1
CDR3 DNA: TGTGCCTGGAGTGGAAGGGGGCCGGGCACCGGGGAGCTGTTTTTT
CDR3 protein: CAWSGRGPGTGELFF

V gene: TRBV7-2
J gene: TRBJ2-2
clone size: NA
D gene: TRBD2
CDR3 DNA: TGTGCCAGCAGCCTCAGGACTAGCGGGACGAACACCGGGGAGCTGTTTTTT
CDR3 protein: CASSLRTSGTNTGELFF

V gene: TRBV5-5
J gene: TRBJ1-4
clone size: NA
D gene: NA
CDR3 DNA: TGTGCCAGCAGCCCATCCGGGGGGCGAATGGAAAAACTGTTTTTT
CDR3 protein: CASSPSGGRMEKLFF